Listed here are 8 T cell receptor beta chains from one sample, sequenced in a study of blood T cell repertoires in COVID-19. The table came from immunoSEQ multiplex PCR; TCRdb's copy has only in-frame clones and leaves some out. The table has some 130,000 clones, roughly 89% seen once. The specimen sequenced was peripheral blood. Receptors were obtained from a man in his fifties or sixties with COVID-19, enrolled during active disease.

The chain couples TRBV11-1 to TRBJ1-4; tentatively, D is TRBD1 (5 bases). Looked up from germline, CDR1 is SGHAT and CDR2 is FQDESV (reference sequence). Trimming shortened V by 3 bases and J by 3 bases, and 11 bases separated the two germline ends. This CDR3 has 15 residues. CDR3 in amino acids: CASSFAGGSNEKLFF. CDR3 DNA: TGTGCCAGCAGCTTCGCCGGGGGATCTAATGAAAAACTGTTTTTT.

The rearrangement joins TRBV7-8 to TRBJ2-1; 7 bases map to TRBD2. This CDR3 region has 16 residues. Per the germline V gene, CDR1 is SGHVS and CDR2 is FQNEAQ. The J segment lost 2 bases and the V segment lost 0 bases, leaving 4 bases of the junction unmatched. CDR3 amino acids: CASSLARTRTYNEQFF. In DNA form, the CDR3 reads TGTGCCAGCAGCTTAGCCCGGACTAGAACCTACAATGAGCAGTTCTTC.

The J gene is TRBJ2-3, the V gene TRBV12-5, with 10 nucleotides matching TRBD2. Germline loops: CDR1 LGHNT, CDR2 FRNRAP. The CDR3 spans 17 residues. The trim removed 5 bases at V and 1 base at J, leaving 9 bases unmatched. The CDR3, as DNA: TGTGCTAGTGGTCCAGCCAGGCTAGCGGGGGGCACAGATACGCAGTATTTT. It specifies CASGPARLAGGTDTQYF.

The chain employs TRBV10-1 and TRBJ1-6; 8 nucleotides align to TRBD1. V shed 3 bases, J shed 6 bases, and the junction held 7 bases outside the gene matches. Germline V lookup: CDR1 WNHNN, CDR2 SYGVQD (reference sequence). This CDR3 region has 16 residues. For the CDR3, the DNA is TGCGCCAGCAGTGAAATGACGGACAGGGCTAATTCACCCCTCCACTTT. Translated, it gives CASSEMTDRANSPLHF.

The rearrangement links TRBV6-1 to TRBJ1-2; D remains ambiguous. The CDR3 extends over 13 amino acids. The V gene lost 5 bases and the J gene lost 8 bases, with 15 bases spanning the gap. The germline V gene encodes CDR1 MNHNS and CDR2 SASEGT. The chain's CDR3 is CASSPPAVRGYTF. Here the CDR3 DNA reads TGTGCCAGCAGTCCCCCGGCGGTAAGGGGCTACACCTTC.

The chain links TRBV9 to TRBJ1-6; 9 bases fit TRBD1. CDR3 length: 14 residues. The germline V gene has CDR1 SGDLS and CDR2 YYNGEE. Losses at the gene ends were 2 bases for V and 7 bases for J; bases not matched to a gene: 1. CDR3 region: CASSVTGGNSPLHF. CDR3 DNA: TGTGCCAGCAGCGTGACAGGGGGGAATTCACCCCTCCACTTT.

The genes are TRBV30 and TRBJ1-3; D is unresolved. This CDR3 has 14 residues. V was cut by 1 base and J by 0 bases, with 7 bases left in between. From germline, CDR1 is GTSNPN and CDR2 SVGIG (reference sequence). CDR3 sequence: CAWSALYSGNTIYF. The CDR3 bases are TGTGCCTGGAGTGCGCTATACTCTGGAAACACCATATATTTT.

V gene TRBV30 combines with J gene TRBJ2-2; 12 nucleotides line up with TRBD1. Germline CDR1 is GTSNPN and CDR2 is SVGIG (reference sequence). The V gene end was trimmed by 2 bases and the J gene end by 12 bases; junction bases not matched to a gene: 7. The CDR3 is made up of 14 amino acids. The CDR3 protein is CAWSTGQGAGKLFF. The CDR3 nucleotides are TGTGCCTGGAGTACGGGACAGGGGGCGGGGAAGCTGTTTTTT.